The clone carrying this T cell receptor (beta chain) was found a few times. The antigen is undetermined. This entry is derived from a study of T cells in Graves' hyperthyroidism and ophthalmopathy. With V trimmed by 2 bases and J by 6 bases, 6 bases remained unmatched. CDR1 and CDR2 (germline): SGDLS, YYNGEE. The CDR3 spans 15 residues. Whole-study results and caveats: Most expanded thyroid clonotypes above 0.001 recurred in blood.

Amplification targeted TCR beta CDR3 regions from RNA transcripts. A set of HTBI primers served as the primers for a first-round RT-PCR of the TCR CDR3. TCRdb re-called the multiplex PCR reads through MiXCR, storing one row per CDR3 protein. The profile shows about 560,000 distinct CDR3 sequences, about 15% of them singletons. A patient was excluded if there was uncontrolled infection, other autoimmune disease, pregnancy or lactation. The chain recombines TRBV9 with TRBJ2-3; 10 bases are shared with TRBD2. The TCR sequence derives from a woman in her 40s with Graves' hyperthyroidism. Material: blood. The CDR3 reads CASSVSGRADDTQYF. CDR3 sequence (DNA): TGTGCCAGCAGCGTCAGCGGGAGGGCCGACGATACGCAGTATTTT.